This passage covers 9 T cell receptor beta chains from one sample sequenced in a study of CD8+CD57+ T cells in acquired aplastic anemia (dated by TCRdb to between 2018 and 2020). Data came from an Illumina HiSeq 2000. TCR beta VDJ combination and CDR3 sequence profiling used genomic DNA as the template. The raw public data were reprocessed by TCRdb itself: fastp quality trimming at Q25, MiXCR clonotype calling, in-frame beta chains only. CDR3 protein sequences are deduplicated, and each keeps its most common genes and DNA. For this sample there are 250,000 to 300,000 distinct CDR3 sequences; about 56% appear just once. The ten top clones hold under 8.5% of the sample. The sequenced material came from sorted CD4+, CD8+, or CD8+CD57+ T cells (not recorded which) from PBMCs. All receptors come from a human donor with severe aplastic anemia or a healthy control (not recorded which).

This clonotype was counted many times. The CDR3 nucleotides read TGTGCCAGCAGTGGCACGCCGGTCGGGTATGGCTACACCTTC. It encodes CASSGTPVGYGYTF. The chain couples TRBV28 to TRBJ1-2; D uncertain. CDR1 is MDHEN and CDR2 is SYDVKM in the germline V gene. The CDR3 loop spans 14 amino acids. The germline V and J ends were trimmed by 5 bases and 5 bases, with 15 bases remaining between them.

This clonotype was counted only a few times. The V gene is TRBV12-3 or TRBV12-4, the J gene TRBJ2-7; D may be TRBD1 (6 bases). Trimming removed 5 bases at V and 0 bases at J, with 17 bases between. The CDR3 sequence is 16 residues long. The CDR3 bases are TGTGCCAGCAGTCCCGTCGACAGGCAGAGCTCCTACGAGCAGTACTTC. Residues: CASSPVDRQSSYEQYF.

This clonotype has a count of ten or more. In nucleotides, the CDR3 is TGCAGTGCTAGTCAAAGGGTCACAGATACGCAGTATTTT. Translating gives CSASQRVTDTQYF. The rearrangement uses TRBV20-1 and TRBJ2-3; D is uncertain. Germline assignment: CDR1 DFQATT and CDR2 SNEGSKA (reference sequence). Trimming shortened V by 3 bases and J by 2 bases, and 9 bases separated the two germline ends. This CDR3 has 13 amino acids.

The CDR3 loop reads CASSLGWAGISYEQYF. The CDR3 region has the DNA TGTGCCAGCAGTTTAGGTTGGGCGGGGATCTCCTACGAGCAGTACTTC. The chain combines TRBV12-3 or TRBV12-4 with TRBJ2-7; TRBD2 is a possible D gene (6 bases). Trimming took 1 base from V and 0 from J, leaving 13 bases between them. This CDR3 has 16 residues.

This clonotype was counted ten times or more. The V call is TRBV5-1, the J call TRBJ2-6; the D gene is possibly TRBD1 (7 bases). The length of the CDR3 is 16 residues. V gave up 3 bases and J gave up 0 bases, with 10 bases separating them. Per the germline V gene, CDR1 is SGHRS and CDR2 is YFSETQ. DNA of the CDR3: TGCGCCAGCAGCTGGGGGGACAGCTCTGGGGCCAACGTCCTGACTTTC. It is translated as CASSWGDSSGANVLTF.

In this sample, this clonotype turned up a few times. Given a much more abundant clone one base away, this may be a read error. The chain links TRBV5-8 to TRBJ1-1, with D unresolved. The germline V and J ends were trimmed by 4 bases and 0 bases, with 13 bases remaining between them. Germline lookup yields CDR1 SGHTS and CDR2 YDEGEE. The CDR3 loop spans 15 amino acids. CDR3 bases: TGTGCCAGCAGCGGACGGCCGGATATGAACACTGAAGCTTTCTTT. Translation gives CASSGRPDMNTEAFF.

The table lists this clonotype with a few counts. This CDR3 reads CASSLGTPGGNTEAFF. Written as DNA, the CDR3 is TGTGCCAGCAGTTTAGGGACGCCAGGGGGGAACACTGAAGCTTTCTTT. V gene TRBV12-3 or TRBV12-4 combines with J gene TRBJ1-1; 7 bases match TRBD1. This CDR3 has 16 residues. The V segment lost 1 base and the J segment 1 base; nucleotides outside the gene matches: 6.

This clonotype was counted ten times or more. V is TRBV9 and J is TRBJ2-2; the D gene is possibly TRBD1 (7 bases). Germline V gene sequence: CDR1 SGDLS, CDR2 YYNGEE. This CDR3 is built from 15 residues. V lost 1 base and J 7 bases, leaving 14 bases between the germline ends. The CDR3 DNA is TGTGCCAGCAGCGTATGGCCAGGGGGAGGCGGGGAGCTGTTTTTT. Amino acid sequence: CASSVWPGGGGELFF.

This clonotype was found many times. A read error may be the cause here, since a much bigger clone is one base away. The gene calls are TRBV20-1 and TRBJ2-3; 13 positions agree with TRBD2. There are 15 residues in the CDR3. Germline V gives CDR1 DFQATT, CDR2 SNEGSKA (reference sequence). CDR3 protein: CSASRLAGGTGTQYF. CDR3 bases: TGCAGTGCTAGCAGACTAGCGGGGGGCACAGGTACGCAGTATTTT.